The TCR beta chain under discussion was sequenced for a study of blood T cell repertoires in COVID-19. Overall study context: Samples of COVID-19 (acute and convalescent) were obtained from the United States, Italy and Spain. The cDNA or gDNA used as material had been derived from T cells, B-cell-depleted T cells, or PBMCs.

Per the original data handling: Estimates of nucleated cell counts were drawn from the amplification of reference gene primers. Method: immunoSEQ multiplex PCR; TCRdb's copy keeps in-frame clones and lacks some. V, J and clone size are taken as reported in that table, and D and trimming were inferred from the DNA itself. The sample comprises some 41,000 clones, approximately 83% of which are singletons, and over 5% rests with the top ten. Germline CDR1 and CDR2: KGHSH and LQKENI. This CDR3 has 15 amino acids. The J segment lost 1 base and the V segment lost 6 bases, leaving 3 bases of the junction unmatched.

The V gene is TRBV18, the J gene TRBJ2-1; 10 nucleotides line up with TRBD1. The sample comprised peripheral blood. The clonotype originates from a man aged 40-49 years with active COVID-19. DNA of the CDR3: TGTGCCAGCTCGCCGGGACAGGGGTCCTACAATGAGCAGTTCTTC. Residues: CASSPGQGSYNEQFF.